These 6 T cell receptor beta chains came from one sample sequenced in a study of monozygotic twins with cystic fibrosis (dated by TCRdb to the early 2020s). The library was built by means of the immunoSEQ multiplex PCR assay. Drawn from immuneACCESS, this table holds only the in-frame rearrangements with V and J called that TCRdb kept. Clones are partly lost; checked studies trace under half to an unresolved V gene and leave the rest unexplained. The sample table shows around 21,000 clones, and approximately 87% are seen once. The ten largest clones add up to 1% to 1.5% of the sample. The sample was blood. The receptors here all came from a woman aged 25 to 45 with cystic fibrosis.

The chain carries TRBV14 and TRBJ1-2; D is ambiguous. In germline, CDR1 is SGHDN, CDR2 FVKESK. V gave up 9 bases and J gave up 8 bases, with 25 bases separating them. The CDR3 is made up of 15 amino acids. CDR3 nucleotides: TGTGCCAGAAACTTAATTATAGAGGCCGGGTACGGCTACACCTTC. This codes for CARNLIIEAGYGYTF.

This sequence joins TRBV5-1 and TRBJ1-4; D gene ambiguous. This CDR3 has 16 amino acids. Trimming removed 0 bases at V and 0 bases at J, with 9 bases between. From germline, CDR1 is SGHRS and CDR2 YFSETQ. CDR3 DNA: TGCGCCAGCAGCTTGGGAGACCGAACAACTAATGAAAAACTGTTTTTT. This sequence encodes CASSLGDRTTNEKLFF.

This chain uses TRBV2 with TRBJ2-7; D is possibly TRBD2 (5 bases). Deletions cut 7 bases from V and 2 bases from J, with 15 bases between. The CDR3 runs 14 residues. The germline gives CDR1 SNHLY, CDR2 FYNNEI. CDR3: CASTSGWLAYEQYF. CDR3 nucleotides: TGTGCCAGCACCTCGGGGTGGCTAGCCTACGAGCAGTACTTC.

The rearrangement uses TRBV5-6 and TRBJ2-7; D gene uncertain. The CDR3 loop spans 13 amino acids. Trimming pared 0 bases from V and 3 bases from J, leaving 7 bases between. From germline, CDR1 is SGHDT and CDR2 YYEEEE. DNA for the CDR3: TGTGCCAGCAGCTTGGAACAGAACTACGAGCAGTACTTC. Protein product: CASSLEQNYEQYF.

V is TRBV7-2 and J is TRBJ1-5; a weak D match, TRBD1 (5 bases). CDR1 SGHTA and CDR2 FQGNSA come from the germline V gene. The V end lost 5 bases, the J end lost 3 bases, and 11 bases lay between the germline ends. The CDR3 is 14 residues long. The CDR3 region is CASSPGRVNQPQHF. CDR3 nucleotides: TGTGCCAGCAGCCCAGGGCGGGTCAATCAGCCCCAGCATTTT.

This chain links TRBV7-2 with TRBJ2-3, with TRBD1 matching over 12 bases. V was pared by 5 bases and J by 6 bases, with 15 bases of the junction left unmatched. The CDR3 spans 18 residues. Germline-derived CDR1 and CDR2 are SGHTA and FQGNSA. For the CDR3, the DNA is TGTGCCAGCAGCCGAATCCAACCGGGACAGGGGGCTGGGGATACGCAGTATTTT. It yields the protein CASSRIQPGQGAGDTQYF.